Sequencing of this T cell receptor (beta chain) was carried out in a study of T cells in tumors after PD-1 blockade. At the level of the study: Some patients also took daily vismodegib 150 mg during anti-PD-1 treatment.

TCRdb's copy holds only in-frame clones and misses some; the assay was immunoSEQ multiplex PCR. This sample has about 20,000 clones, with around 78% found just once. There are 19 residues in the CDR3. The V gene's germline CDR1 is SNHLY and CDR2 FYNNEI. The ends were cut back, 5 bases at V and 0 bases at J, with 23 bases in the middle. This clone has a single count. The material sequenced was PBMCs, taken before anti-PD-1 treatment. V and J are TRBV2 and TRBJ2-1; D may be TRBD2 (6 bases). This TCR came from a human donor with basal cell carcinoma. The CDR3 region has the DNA TGTGCCAGCAGTCATGGGTGGGCGCGGGCGGGGAGCTCCTACAATGAGCAGTTCTTC. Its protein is CASSHGWARAGSSYNEQFF.